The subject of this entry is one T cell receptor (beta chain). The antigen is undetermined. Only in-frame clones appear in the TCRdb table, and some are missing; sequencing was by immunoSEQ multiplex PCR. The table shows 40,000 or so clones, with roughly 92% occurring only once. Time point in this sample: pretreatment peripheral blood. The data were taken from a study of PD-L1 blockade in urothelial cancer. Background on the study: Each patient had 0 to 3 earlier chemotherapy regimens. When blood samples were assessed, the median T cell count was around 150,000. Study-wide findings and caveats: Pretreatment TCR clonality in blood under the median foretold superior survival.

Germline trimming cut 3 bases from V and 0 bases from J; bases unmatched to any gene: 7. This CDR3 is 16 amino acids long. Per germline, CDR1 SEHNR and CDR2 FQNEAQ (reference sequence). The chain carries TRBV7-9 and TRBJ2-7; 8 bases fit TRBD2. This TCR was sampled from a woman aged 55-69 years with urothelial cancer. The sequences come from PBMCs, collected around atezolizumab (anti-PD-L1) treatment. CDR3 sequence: CASSLMGSGNSYEQYF. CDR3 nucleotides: TGTGCCAGCAGCTTGATGGGTAGCGGGAACTCCTACGAGCAGTACTTC.